Listed below are T cell receptor beta chains from one sample, sequenced in a study of blood T cell repertoires in COVID-19. Clones were read by immunoSEQ multiplex PCR, and TCRdb kept only the in-frame ones, dropping some. Of around 270,000 clones in the sample, around nine tenths were seen once. The sequenced material came from peripheral blood. The receptor source for this set is a man between 40 and 49 years old with acute or convalescent COVID-19. Each CDR3 is given with its conserved first and last residue. A D gene is named only where the DNA matches it firmly. Expanded clones are given a class, and other clones once, few, many or no size at all.

v_gene	j_gene	abundance	d_gene	CDR3nt	CDR3aa
TRBV18	TRBJ1-2	.	TRBD1	TGTGCCAGCTCACGGGGGACAGAGTATGGCTACACCTTC	CASSRGTEYGYTF
TRBV7-2	TRBJ2-2	.	TRBD2	TGTGCCAGCGGGCACCAGCGGGGGCGTAACGGGGAGCTGTTTTTT	CASGHQRGRNGELFF
TRBV7-2	TRBJ2-7	.	.	TGTGCCAGCAGCTTACGAGGGCACGGCAGCCAGGGGTACGAGCAGTACTTC	CASSLRGHGSQGYEQYF
TRBV12-3/TRBV12-4	TRBJ2-7	few	TRBD1	TGTGCCAGCAGTCCGACAGGGGACTACGAGCAGTACTTC	CASSPTGDYEQYF
TRBV5-1	TRBJ2-3	few	TRBD2	TGCGCCAGCAGCTCGCTAGCGGGAGGGGATACGCAGTATTTT	CASSSLAGGDTQYF
TRBV5-1	TRBJ1-2	once	.	TGCGCCAGCAGCGAACGGACAGTTGACTATGGCTACACCTTC	CASSERTVDYGYTF
TRBV2	TRBJ1-6	.	.	TGTGCCAGCAGTGAAGCACAGGCAGGGGAGTCACCCCTCCACTTT	CASSEAQAGESPLHF
TRBV5-1	TRBJ1-1	.	.	TGCGCCAGCAGCTTGGTAGGGACTGTGGACACTGAAGCTTTCTTT	CASSLVGTVDTEAFF
TRBV5-1	TRBJ2-5	.	.	TGCGCCAGCAGCTTAACTGGAGAGACCCAGTACTTC	CASSLTGETQYF
TRBV27	TRBJ2-7	.	.	TGTGCCAGCAGTTTACGGGGTGTAGGGTACGAGCAGTACTTC	CASSLRGVGYEQYF
TRBV14	TRBJ1-1	many	.	TGTGCCAGCAGCCCTTACACTGAAGCTTTCTTT	CASSPYTEAFF
TRBV15	TRBJ1-1	.	.	TGTGCCACCAGCAGAACAGGGCAAGGGACTGAAGCTTTCTTT	CATSRTGQGTEAFF
TRBV12-3/TRBV12-4	TRBJ2-1	.	.	TGTGCCAGCAGTTCCCAGAGGCCCAGTGAGCAGTTCTTC	CASSSQRPSEQFF
TRBV4-2	TRBJ1-2	.	TRBD1	TGTGCCAGCAGCCAAGAAGGGACAGGAGAGGTCTACACCTTC	CASSQEGTGEVYTF
TRBV6-1	TRBJ2-1	.	TRBD2	TGTGCCAGCAGTGAAGCGCTTCTTGGGCGGGGGGCGCGTTATCCGTTCTTC	CASSEALLGRGARYPFF
TRBV15	TRBJ1-3	.	.	TGTGCCACCAGCAGATCCTCATACAGGGTTTTCTCTGGAAACACCATATATTTT	CATSRSSYRVFSGNTIYF
TRBV3-1/TRBV3-2	TRBJ1-2	once	TRBD1	TGTGCCAGCAGTCGATCCGGGACAGGTGAATCTGGCTACACCTTC	CASSRSGTGESGYTF
TRBV19	TRBJ2-7	.	.	TGTGCCAGTAGTAGACAGGTCCCTACGGGCGAGCAGTACTTC	CASSRQVPTGEQYF
TRBV12-5	TRBJ2-5	.	TRBD1	TGTGCTAGTGGCCCAACAGGGGCACAAGAGACCCAGTACTTC	CASGPTGAQETQYF
TRBV20-1	TRBJ1-2	once	.	TGCAGTGCTAGTTCCGGGACATTTAACTATGGCTACACCTTC	CSASSGTFNYGYTF
TRBV2	TRBJ1-5	.	.	TGTGCCAGCAGTGAGTCGGGGAGTGGTCAGCCCCAGCATTTT	CASSESGSGQPQHF
TRBV18	TRBJ1-3	.	.	TGTGCCAGCTCCCCCGCGGGGCACTCATCTGGAAACACCATATATTTT	CASSPAGHSSGNTIYF
TRBV5-1	TRBJ1-1	.	.	TGCGCCAGCAGCCCGAGTGCGGGGGAGGGCGGCACTGAAGCTTTCTTT	CASSPSAGEGGTEAFF
TRBV5-6	TRBJ1-2	.	TRBD1	TGTGCCAGCAGCTTGGGGACAGGGAGGCACTATGGCTACACCTTC	CASSLGTGRHYGYTF
TRBV12-5	TRBJ1-3	.	.	TGTGCTAGTGGCTCCGCGGCGGGGTACACCATATATTTT	CASGSAAGYTIYF
TRBV15	TRBJ1-2	.	.	TGTGCCACCAGCAGATTATCCGGAGGGGCGGGAGGCTACACCTTC	CATSRLSGGAGGYTF
TRBV18	TRBJ2-2	.	TRBD2	TGTGCCAGCTCACCACTTCCCCGGACGGGACTAAACACCGGGGAGCTGTTTTTT	CASSPLPRTGLNTGELFF
TRBV5-1	TRBJ1-4	.	TRBD1	TGCGCCAGCAGCTCCCCCGGAGGGGGCGGCGAAAAACTGTTTTTT	CASSSPGGGGEKLFF
TRBV10-3	TRBJ2-1	.	TRBD2	TGTGCCATCAGGTCCCGCGGGGGGGACAACAATGAGCAGTTCTTC	CAIRSRGGDNNEQFF
TRBV10-1	TRBJ2-2	.	.	TGCGCCAGCAGCCCCATCAGGGGTATCGGGGAGCTGTTTTTT	CASSPIRGIGELFF
TRBV2	TRBJ2-6	.	.	TGTGCCAGCAGTGCAGAGGGCTCTGGGGCCAACGTCCTGACTTTC	CASSAEGSGANVLTF
TRBV5-1	TRBJ2-5	.	.	TGCGCCAGCAGCTTGAGCAGGGCGTGGGGAGAGACCCAGTACTTC	CASSLSRAWGETQYF
TRBV9	TRBJ2-1	.	.	TGTGCCAGCAGCCCCCGGACAGACTCCTACAATGAGCAGTTCTTC	CASSPRTDSYNEQFF
TRBV5-4	TRBJ2-7	.	TRBD1	TGTGCCAGCAGCCCGGTAGCAGGGGGCTCCTACGAGCAGTACTTC	CASSPVAGGSYEQYF
TRBV30	TRBJ1-5	few	.	TGTGCCTGGAGTCTGCAGGGGAATCAGCCCCAGCATTTT	CAWSLQGNQPQHF
TRBV30	TRBJ1-5	few	.	TGTGCCTGGAGTCCAGAAAAATTCCACAATCAGCCCCAGCATTTT	CAWSPEKFHNQPQHF
TRBV5-6	TRBJ1-2	.	.	TGTGCCAGTACGATGGCGCCTGGGTCGCGGGGCTACACCTTC	CASTMAPGSRGYTF
TRBV18	TRBJ1-1	.	TRBD1	TGTGCCAGCTCACGGGACAGTTACACTGAAGCTTTCTTT	CASSRDSYTEAFF
TRBV5-1	TRBJ1-1	.	.	TGCGCCAGCAGCTTGTGGGCCGCCAGGTCCCTCCACACTGAAGCTTTCTTT	CASSLWAARSLHTEAFF
TRBV6-5	TRBJ1-1	.	.	TGTGCCAGCAGTTACTCGAGAGACACTGAAGCTTTCTTT	CASSYSRDTEAFF
TRBV12-5	TRBJ1-1	.	.	TGTGCTAGTGGGCCCGATACCTCGGGGACTGAAGCTTTCTTT	CASGPDTSGTEAFF
TRBV19	TRBJ1-3	.	TRBD1	TGTGCCACCCAAGACAGGGGGGGTTCCTCTGGAAACACCATATATTTT	CATQDRGGSSGNTIYF
TRBV15	TRBJ1-2	.	.	TGTGCCACCAGCAGAGATAAGAGTGTGGCTAACTATGGCTACACCTTC	CATSRDKSVANYGYTF